The clone carrying this T cell receptor beta chain was seen once. RNA totalling roughly 0.45 to 1 ug underwent reverse transcription with random hexamers. TCRdb called the immunoSEQ multiplex PCR reads again in MiXCR, with one record for every CDR3 protein. The profile shows 150,000 to 200,000 distinct CDR3 sequences, about 94% of them singletons. Germline V lookup: CDR1 DFQATT, CDR2 SNEGSKA (reference sequence). The CDR3 runs 14 residues. V was shortened by 5 bases and J by 5 bases, with 16 bases between the two germline ends. The multiple sclerosis controls comprised treatment-naive patients whose relapsing-remitting disease was stable or active. This record belongs to a study of CD8 T cells in Susac syndrome.

The chain joins TRBV20-1 to TRBJ1-5; no clear D gene. The source of this sequence is a human donor with multiple sclerosis. The sample was CD4+ T cells from PBMCs. For the CDR3, the DNA is TGCAGTGCTTCCGGCCCCGGACTGGATCAGCCCCAGCATTTT. Its translation is CSASGPGLDQPQHF.